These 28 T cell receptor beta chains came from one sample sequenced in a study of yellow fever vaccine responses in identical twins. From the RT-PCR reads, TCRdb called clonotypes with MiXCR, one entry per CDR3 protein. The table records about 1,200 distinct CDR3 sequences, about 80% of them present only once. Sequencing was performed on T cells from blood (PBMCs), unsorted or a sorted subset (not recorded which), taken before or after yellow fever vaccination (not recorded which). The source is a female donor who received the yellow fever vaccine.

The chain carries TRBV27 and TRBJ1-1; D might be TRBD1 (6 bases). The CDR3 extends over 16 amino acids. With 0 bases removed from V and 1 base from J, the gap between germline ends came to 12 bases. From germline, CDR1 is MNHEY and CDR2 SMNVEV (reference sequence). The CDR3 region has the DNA TGTGCCAGCAGTTTATCGCCGGGGGGCGCGAACACTGAAGCTTTCTTT. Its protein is CASSLSPGGANTEAFF.

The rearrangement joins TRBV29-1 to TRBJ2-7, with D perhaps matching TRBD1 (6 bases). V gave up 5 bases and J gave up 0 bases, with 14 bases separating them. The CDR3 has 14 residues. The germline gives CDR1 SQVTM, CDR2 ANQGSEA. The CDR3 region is CSVTTGTNSYEQYF. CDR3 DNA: TGCAGCGTTACAACCGGGACAAACTCCTACGAGCAGTACTTC.

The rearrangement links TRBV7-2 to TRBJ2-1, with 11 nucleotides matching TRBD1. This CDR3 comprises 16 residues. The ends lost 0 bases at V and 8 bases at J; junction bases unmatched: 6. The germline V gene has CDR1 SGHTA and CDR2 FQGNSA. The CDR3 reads CASSLAPGQGAYEQFF. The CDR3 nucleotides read TGTGCCAGCAGCTTAGCGCCCGGACAGGGGGCCTATGAGCAGTTCTTC.

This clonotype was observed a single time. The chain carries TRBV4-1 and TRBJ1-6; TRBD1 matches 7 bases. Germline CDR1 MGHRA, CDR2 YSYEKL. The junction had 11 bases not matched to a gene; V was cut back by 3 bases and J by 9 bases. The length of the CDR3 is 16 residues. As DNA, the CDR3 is TGCGCCAGCAGCCAGCCCTTAGCTCGACAGGGTTCACCCCTCCACTTT. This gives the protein CASSQPLARQGSPLHF.

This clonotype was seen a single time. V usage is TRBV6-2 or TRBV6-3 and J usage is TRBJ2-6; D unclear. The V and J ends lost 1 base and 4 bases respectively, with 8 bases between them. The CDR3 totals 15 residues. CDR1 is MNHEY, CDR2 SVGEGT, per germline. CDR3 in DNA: TGTGCCAGCAGTTACTATCAGGCCGGGGCCAACGTCCTGACTTTC. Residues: CASSYYQAGANVLTF.

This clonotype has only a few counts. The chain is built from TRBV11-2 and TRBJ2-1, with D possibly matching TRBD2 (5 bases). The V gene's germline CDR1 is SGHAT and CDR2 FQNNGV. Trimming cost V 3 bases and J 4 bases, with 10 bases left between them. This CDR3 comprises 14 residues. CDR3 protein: CASSFRGRYNEQFF. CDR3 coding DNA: TGTGCCAGCAGCTTCCGGGGAAGGTACAATGAGCAGTTCTTC.

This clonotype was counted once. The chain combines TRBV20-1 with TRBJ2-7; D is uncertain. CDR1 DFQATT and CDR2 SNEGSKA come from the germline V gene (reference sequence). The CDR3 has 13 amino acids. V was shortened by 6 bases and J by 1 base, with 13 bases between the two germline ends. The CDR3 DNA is TGCAGTGCCCCGGGCAGAAAGTCCTACGAGCAGTACTTC. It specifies CSAPGRKSYEQYF.

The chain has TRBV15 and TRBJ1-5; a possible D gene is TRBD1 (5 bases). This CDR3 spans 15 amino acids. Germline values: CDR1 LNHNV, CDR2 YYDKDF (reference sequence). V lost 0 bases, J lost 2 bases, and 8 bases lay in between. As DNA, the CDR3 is TGTGCCACCAGCAGAGAACCAGGGCGCAATCAGCCCCAGCATTTT. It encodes CATSREPGRNQPQHF.

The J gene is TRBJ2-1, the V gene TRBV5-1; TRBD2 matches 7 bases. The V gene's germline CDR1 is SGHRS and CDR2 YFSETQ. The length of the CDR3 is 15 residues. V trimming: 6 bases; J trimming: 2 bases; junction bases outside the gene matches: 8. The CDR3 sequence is CASTSGGRPYNEQFF. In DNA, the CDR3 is TGCGCCAGCACCTCGGGAGGCCGACCCTACAATGAGCAGTTCTTC.

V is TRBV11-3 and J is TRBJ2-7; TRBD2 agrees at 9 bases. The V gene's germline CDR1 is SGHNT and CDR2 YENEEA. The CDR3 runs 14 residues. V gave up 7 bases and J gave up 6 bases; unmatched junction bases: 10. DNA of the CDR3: TGTGCCAGCAACCTAATAGCGGGAGACGTCGAGCAGTACTTC. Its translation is CASNLIAGDVEQYF.

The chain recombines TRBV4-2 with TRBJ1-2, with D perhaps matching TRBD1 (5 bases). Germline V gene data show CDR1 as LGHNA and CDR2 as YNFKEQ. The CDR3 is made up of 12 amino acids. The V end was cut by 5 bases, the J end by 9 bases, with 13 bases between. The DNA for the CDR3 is TGTGCCAGCAGCGGAGAGAAGGGGAGCTACACCTTC. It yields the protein CASSGEKGSYTF.

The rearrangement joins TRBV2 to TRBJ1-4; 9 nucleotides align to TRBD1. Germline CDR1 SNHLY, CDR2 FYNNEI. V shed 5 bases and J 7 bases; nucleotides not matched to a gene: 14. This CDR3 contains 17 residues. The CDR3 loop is CASSKLYTGTGPEKLFF. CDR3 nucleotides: TGTGCCAGCAGTAAACTTTACACCGGGACAGGGCCTGAAAAACTGTTTTTT.

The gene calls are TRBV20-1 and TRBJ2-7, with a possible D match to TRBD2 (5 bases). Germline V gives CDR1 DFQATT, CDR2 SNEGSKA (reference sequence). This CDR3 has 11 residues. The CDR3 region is CTNGDSYEQYV. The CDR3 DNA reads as TGCACGAACGGGGACTCCTACGAGCAGTACGTC.

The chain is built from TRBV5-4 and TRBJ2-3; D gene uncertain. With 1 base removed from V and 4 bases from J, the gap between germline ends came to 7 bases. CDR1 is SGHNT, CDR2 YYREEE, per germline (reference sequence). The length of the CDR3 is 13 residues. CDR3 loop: CASSLSGADTQYF. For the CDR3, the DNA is TGTGCCAGCAGCTTGTCGGGTGCAGATACGCAGTATTTT.

The CDR3 sequence: CASRSRRDSNQPQHF. The CDR3 nucleotides read TGTGCCAGCAGGTCCAGGAGAGATAGCAATCAGCCCCAGCATTTT. The chain combines TRBV13 with TRBJ1-5; D is ambiguous. Germline V gene lookup returns CDR1 PRHDT and CDR2 FYEKMQ (reference sequence). The germline V and J ends were trimmed by 6 bases and 0 bases, with 12 bases remaining between them. This CDR3 region has 15 residues.

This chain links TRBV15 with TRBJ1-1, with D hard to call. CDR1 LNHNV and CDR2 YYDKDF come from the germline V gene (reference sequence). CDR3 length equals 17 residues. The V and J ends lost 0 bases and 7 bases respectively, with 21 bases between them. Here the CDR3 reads CATSRDPRGQLTGEAFF. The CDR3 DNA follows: TGTGCCACCAGCAGAGATCCGAGAGGCCAATTGACCGGTGAAGCTTTCTTT.

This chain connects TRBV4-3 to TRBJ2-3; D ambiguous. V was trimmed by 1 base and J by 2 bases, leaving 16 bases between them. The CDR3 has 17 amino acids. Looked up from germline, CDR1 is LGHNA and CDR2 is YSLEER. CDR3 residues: CASSQGGFADHTDTQYF. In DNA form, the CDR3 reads TGCGCCAGCAGCCAAGGTGGATTCGCGGATCACACAGATACGCAGTATTTT.

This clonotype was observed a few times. CDR3 residues: CASSYVGGYTF. As DNA, the CDR3 is TGTGCCAGCAGCTATGTCGGAGGCTACACCTTC. This rearrangement joins TRBV5-4 to TRBJ1-2; D is undetermined. The CDR3 contains 11 residues. Germline loops: CDR1 SGHNT, CDR2 YYREEE (reference sequence). V lost 3 bases and J lost 8, with 8 bases in between.

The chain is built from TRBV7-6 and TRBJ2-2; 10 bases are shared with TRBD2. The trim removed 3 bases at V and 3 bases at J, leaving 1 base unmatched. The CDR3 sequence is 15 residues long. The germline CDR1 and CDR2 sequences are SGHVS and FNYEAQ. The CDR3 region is CASSFGLADTGELFF. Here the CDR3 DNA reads TGTGCCAGCAGCTTCGGACTAGCGGACACCGGGGAGCTGTTTTTT.

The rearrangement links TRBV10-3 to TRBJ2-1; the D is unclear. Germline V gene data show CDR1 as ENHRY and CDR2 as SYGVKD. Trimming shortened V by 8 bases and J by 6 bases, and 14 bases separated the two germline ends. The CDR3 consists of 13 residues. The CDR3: CAIWAEGFNEQFF. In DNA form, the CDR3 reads TGTGCCATCTGGGCGGAAGGTTTCAATGAGCAGTTCTTC.

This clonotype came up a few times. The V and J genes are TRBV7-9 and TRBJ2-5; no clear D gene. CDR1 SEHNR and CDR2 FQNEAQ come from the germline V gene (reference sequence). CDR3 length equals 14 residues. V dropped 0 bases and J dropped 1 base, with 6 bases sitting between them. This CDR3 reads CASSLATAQETQYF. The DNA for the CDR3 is TGTGCCAGCAGCTTAGCGACTGCCCAAGAGACCCAGTACTTC.

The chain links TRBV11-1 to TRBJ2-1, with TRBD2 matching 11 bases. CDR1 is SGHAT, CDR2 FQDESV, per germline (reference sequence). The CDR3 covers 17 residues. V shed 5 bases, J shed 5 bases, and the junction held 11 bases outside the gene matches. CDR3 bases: TGTGCCAGCAGCGCACGGGCACTAGCGGGAGTTCACAATGAGCAGTTCTTC. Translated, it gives CASSARALAGVHNEQFF.

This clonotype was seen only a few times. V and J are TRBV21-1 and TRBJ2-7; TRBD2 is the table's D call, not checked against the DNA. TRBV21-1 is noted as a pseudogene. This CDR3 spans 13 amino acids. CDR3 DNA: TGTGCCAGCACTGCCGGACTCCACTACGAGCAGTACTTC. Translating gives CASTAGLHYEQYF.

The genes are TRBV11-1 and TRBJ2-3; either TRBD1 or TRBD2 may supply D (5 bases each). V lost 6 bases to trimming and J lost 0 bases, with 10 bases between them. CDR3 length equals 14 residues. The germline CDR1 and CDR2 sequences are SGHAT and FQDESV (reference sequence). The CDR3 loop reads CASRTGQSTDTQYF. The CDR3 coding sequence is TGTGCCAGCAGGACGGGGCAGAGCACAGATACGCAGTATTTT.

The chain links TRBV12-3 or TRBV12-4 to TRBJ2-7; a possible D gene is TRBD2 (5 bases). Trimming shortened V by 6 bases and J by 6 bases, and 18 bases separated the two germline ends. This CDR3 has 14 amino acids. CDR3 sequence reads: CASRSTVGVSEQYF. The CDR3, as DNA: TGTGCCAGCAGATCCACGGTGGGAGTCAGCGAGCAGTACTTC.

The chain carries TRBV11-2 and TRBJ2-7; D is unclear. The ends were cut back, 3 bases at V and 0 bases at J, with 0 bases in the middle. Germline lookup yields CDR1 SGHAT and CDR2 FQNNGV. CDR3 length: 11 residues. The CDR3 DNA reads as TGTGCCAGCAGCTTCTCCTACGAGCAGTACTTC. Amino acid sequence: CASSFSYEQYF.

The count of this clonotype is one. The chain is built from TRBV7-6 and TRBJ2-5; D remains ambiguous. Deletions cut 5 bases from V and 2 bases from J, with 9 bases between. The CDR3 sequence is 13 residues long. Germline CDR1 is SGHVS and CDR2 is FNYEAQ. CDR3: CASSRGRQETQYF. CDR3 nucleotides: TGTGCCAGCAGCCGAGGACGTCAAGAGACCCAGTACTTC.

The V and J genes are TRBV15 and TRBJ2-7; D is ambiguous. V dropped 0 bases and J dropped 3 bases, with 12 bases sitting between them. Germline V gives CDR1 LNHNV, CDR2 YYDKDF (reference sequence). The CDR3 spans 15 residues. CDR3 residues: CATSRDTAARYEQYF. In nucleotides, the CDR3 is TGTGCCACCAGCAGAGATACGGCAGCCCGCTACGAGCAGTACTTC. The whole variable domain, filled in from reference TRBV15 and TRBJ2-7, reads DAMVIQNPRYQVTQFGKPVTLSCSQTLNHNVMYWYQQKSSQAPKLLFHYYDKDFNNEADTPDNFQSRRPNTSFCFLDIRSPGLGDTAMYLCATSRDTAARYEQYFGPGTRLTVT.